Listed here is a single T cell receptor (beta chain). What it binds is not known. Profiled with immunoSEQ multiplex PCR; TCRdb holds only in-frame clones, not every one. The sample lists tens of thousands of clones; about 80% were seen once. This CDR3 is 12 amino acids long. V was cut by 1 base and J by 4 bases, with 8 bases left in between. The V gene's germline CDR1 is GTSNPN and CDR2 SVGIG (reference sequence). The data belong to a study of PD-1 blockade in classical Hodgkin lymphoma. Study findings and constraints: CD4+ but not CD8+ TCR diversity rose significantly by C4D1. TCR diversity at baseline was reported to be reduced in newly diagnosed patients relative to healthy donors.

This sample's time point: cycle 4 day 1 (C4D1), after about 6 weeks of nivolumab. Every patient had relapsed following autologous stem cell transplantation, and cohorts differed in brentuximab vedotin exposure. Patients reached a best response of complete response, partial response or progressive disease. The clonotype comes from a human donor with classical Hodgkin lymphoma. This chain links TRBV30 with TRBJ2-7; possible D gene TRBD2, 5 bases. The input for sequencing was peripheral blood mononuclear cells (PBMCs), taken before the fourth cycle of nivolumab. The DNA for the CDR3 is TGTGCCTGGAGTGCGGGGTTTTACGAGCAGTACTTC. It encodes CAWSAGFYEQYF. The full variable domain, in which reference TRBV30 and TRBJ2-7 provide the parts outside the CDR3, is SQTIHQWPATLVQPVGSPLSLECTVEGTSNPNLYWYRQAAGRGLQLLFYSVGIGQISSEVPQNLSASRPQDRQFILSSKKLLLSDSGFYLCAWSAGFYEQYFGPGTRLTVT.